This TCR beta chain was sequenced for a study of cytomegalovirus exposure and HLA in healthy donors. The PCR used 60 Vbeta and 13 Jbeta primers. This table comes from immunoSEQ multiplex PCR, and its TCRdb copy is limited to in-frame clones, with some not included. This specimen shows some 70,000 clones; the ten leading clones hold 4.5% to 5%. Trimming shortened V by 2 bases and J by 2 bases, and 17 bases separated the two germline ends. The CDR3 sequence is 17 residues long. Germline V gene sequence: CDR1 SGHAT, CDR2 FQNNGV. The chain couples TRBV11-2 to TRBJ2-3; TRBD1 is a possible D gene (5 bases). Input material: PBMCs. The source is a middle-aged man in good health and CMV-seronegative. The CDR3 spells CASSLYLGGATTDTQYF. As DNA, the CDR3 is TGTGCCAGCAGCTTATACCTTGGTGGGGCTACCACAGATACGCAGTATTTT.